This T cell receptor beta chain came from a study of tumor-infiltrating lymphocytes in primary liver carcinoma. About the research overall: The study enrolled male and female patients aged 30 to 69 years. Staging of the tumors gave T1-T3 N0M0, with widths of 4.2 to 10 cm.

This clonotype occurred a few times. V dropped 3 bases and J dropped 5; count of bases not matched to a gene: 3. Germline V lookup: CDR1 SEHNR, CDR2 FQNEAQ (reference sequence). This CDR3 has 14 residues. The researchers produced TCR beta cDNA from roughly 500 ng total RNA with a constant-region primer. Slightly modified ARM-PCR with three nested multiplex PCR rounds yielded TCR beta libraries. For roughly 10 cycles apiece, the opening two PCR rounds ran with TRBV1-TRBV30 forward primers and a C-beta reverse primer. TCRdb recomputed calls from the multiplex PCR reads with MiXCR, one row per CDR3 protein. In the table there are just under 95,000 distinct CDR3 sequences, about 70% of which are singletons. Taking roughly 20-34 mg of unsorted bulk tissue, the authors co-extracted RNA and DNA. Chronic HBV infection, untreated so far, was present in the patients.

The TCR was taken from a man aged 40-50 years with primary liver carcinoma and hepatitis B virus infection. The rearrangement joins TRBV7-9 to TRBJ1-4; 7 nucleotides agree with TRBD1. Input material: tumor-adjacent normal liver tissue. The DNA of the CDR3 is TGTGCCAGCAGCTTGTCGGACAGGAATGAAAAACTGTTTTTT. Protein sequence: CASSLSDRNEKLFF.